These 29 T cell receptor beta chains came from one sample sequenced in a study of cytomegalovirus exposure and HLA in healthy donors (dated by TCRdb to the late 2010s). The receptor library was made with the immunoSEQ multiplex PCR assay. A mixture of 60 forward primers for TCR Vbeta segments and 13 reverse primers for TCR Jbeta segments was used in the multiplex PCR. TCRdb re-hosts the immuneACCESS table, in-frame sequences only. Its copies lack some clones; in the studies checked, an unresolved V gene accounts for under half of them, and the cause for the rest is not known. The sample table records 110,000 to 150,000 clones; 70% of these occur just once. The ten largest make up around 1.9% of the sample. What was sequenced was PBMCs. These receptors were collected from a woman between 55 and 75 years old in good health and CMV-seropositive.

The J gene is TRBJ1-2, the V gene TRBV28, with 12 bases fitting TRBD1. The J segment lost 10 bases and the V segment lost 2 bases, leaving 5 bases of the junction unmatched. The CDR3 is made up of 14 amino acids. Germline-derived CDR1 and CDR2 are MDHEN and SYDVKM. CDR3 protein: CASSLGTGGDNYTF. In nucleotides, the CDR3 is TGTGCCAGCAGTTTAGGGACAGGGGGCGATAACTACACCTTC.

The chain employs TRBV29-1 and TRBJ1-1; D gene unclear. This CDR3 region has 12 residues. The germline V and J ends were trimmed by 3 bases and 1 base, with 6 bases remaining between them. Germline CDR1 and CDR2: SQVTM and ANQGSEA. The CDR3 DNA is TGCAGCGTTGAGTACGGGAACACTGAAGCTTTCTTT. It specifies CSVEYGNTEAFF. Drawing the rest from reference TRBV29-1 and TRBJ1-1, the complete variable domain is SAVISQKPSRDICQRGTSLTIQCQVDSQVTMMFWYRQQPGQSLTLIATANQGSEATYESGFVIDKFPISRPNLTFSTLTVSNMSPEDSSIYLCSVEYGNTEAFFGQGTRLTVV.

This chain links TRBV9 with TRBJ2-1; maybe TRBD2 (5 bases). The CDR3 is 15 amino acids. The V end was cut by 0 bases, the J end by 4 bases, with 11 bases between. The germline V gene has CDR1 SGDLS and CDR2 YYNGEE. The CDR3: CASSVGPSPYNEQFF. CDR3 bases: TGTGCCAGCAGCGTAGGTCCTAGCCCGTACAATGAGCAGTTCTTC.

V and J are TRBV28 and TRBJ1-5; D may be TRBD1 (6 bases). The germline gives CDR1 MDHEN, CDR2 SYDVKM. Trimming stripped 4 bases from V and 2 bases from J, with 18 bases between. The CDR3 runs to 17 residues. CDR3: CASSSPSNRDGNQPQHF. In nucleotides, the CDR3 is TGTGCCAGCAGTTCCCCTTCAAACAGGGACGGCAATCAGCCCCAGCATTTT.

The chain couples TRBV6-1 to TRBJ1-5; D is unresolved. This CDR3 comprises 16 residues. From germline, CDR1 is MNHNS and CDR2 SASEGT. Trimming stripped 1 base from V and 0 bases from J, with 10 bases between. CDR3 bases: TGTGCCAGCAGTGAAGTATCGGGGTATAGCAATCAGCCCCAGCATTTT. Amino acid sequence: CASSEVSGYSNQPQHF.

This clone came up a few times. This chain links TRBV6-6 with TRBJ1-4; D may be TRBD1 (5 bases). Germline CDR1 is MNHNY and CDR2 is SVGAGI (reference sequence). Trimming cost V 2 bases and J 4 bases, with 8 bases left between them. The CDR3 contains 14 residues. CDR3 DNA sequence: TGTGCCAGCAGTTACGACAGCCTTAATGAAAAACTGTTTTTT. As protein: CASSYDSLNEKLFF.

V gene TRBV11-2 combines with J gene TRBJ1-1, with D perhaps matching TRBD1 (5 bases). Germline lookup yields CDR1 SGHAT and CDR2 FQNNGV. V gave up 0 bases and J gave up 5 bases, with 10 bases separating them. This CDR3 comprises 14 residues. CDR3 in DNA: TGTGCCAGCAGCTTAGAAACAGGAGGGACTGAAGCTTTCTTT. This translates into CASSLETGGTEAFF.

The V gene is TRBV18, the J gene TRBJ1-3; TRBD1 matches at 7 bases. The CDR3 contains 15 residues. CDR1 and CDR2 from the germline V gene are KGHSH and LQKENI. Trimming at V came to 1 base and at J to 7 bases, leaving 7 bases not matched to a gene. The CDR3 sequence: CASSPRDSQRNTIYF. The DNA for the CDR3 is TGTGCCAGCTCACCACGGGACAGTCAACGGAACACCATATATTTT.

This clone was observed a few times. The chain uses TRBV30 and TRBJ1-1; D is possibly TRBD1 (6 bases). The germline CDR1 and CDR2 sequences are GTSNPN and SVGIG (reference sequence). The length of the CDR3 is 13 residues. Trimming took off 3 bases at V and 4 bases at J, with 12 bases between the two ends. CDR3 in DNA: TGTGCCTGGAGCGGGGGCGGGGGCACTGAAGCTTTCTTT. It is translated as CAWSGGGGTEAFF. Variable domain in full (rest from reference TRBV30 and TRBJ1-1): SQTIHQWPATLVQPVGSPLSLECTVEGTSNPNLYWYRQAAGRGLQLLFYSVGIGQISSEVPQNLSASRPQDRQFILSSKKLLLSDSGFYLCAWSGGGGTEAFFGQGTRLTVV.

This clone has more than one count but fewer than ten. CDR3 sequence (DNA): TGTGCCAGCAGCGTCGGACAGTCATTGAACACTGAAGCTTTCTTT. Translation: CASSVGQSLNTEAFF. The chain links TRBV7-9 to TRBJ1-1, with a possible D match to TRBD1 (6 bases). CDR1 and CDR2 from the germline V gene are SEHNR and FQNEAQ (reference sequence). V lost 5 bases to trimming and J lost 0 bases, with 13 bases between them. The CDR3 contains 15 residues.

This chain joins TRBV2 and TRBJ1-5; D is unresolved. The CDR3 is 15 residues long. Trimming shortened V by 6 bases and J by 9 bases, and 21 bases separated the two germline ends. Per the germline V gene, CDR1 is SNHLY and CDR2 is FYNNEI. CDR3 in amino acids: CASSLYNDGVGPQHF. The CDR3 DNA follows: TGTGCCAGCAGCCTATACAACGACGGGGTAGGGCCCCAGCATTTT.

The table lists this clone with a count of one. The chain uses TRBV6-1 and TRBJ2-1; 10 bases agree with TRBD2. CDR3 length: 15 amino acids. CDR1 and CDR2 (germline): MNHNS, SASEGT. The J segment lost 6 bases and the V segment lost 6 bases, leaving 8 bases of the junction unmatched. The CDR3 here is CASRPSGSVFNEQFF. The CDR3 coding sequence is TGTGCCAGCAGACCTAGCGGGAGTGTTTTCAATGAGCAGTTCTTC.

This chain uses TRBV14 with TRBJ2-3, with unresolved D. CDR3 size: 12 residues. The germline V gene encodes CDR1 SGHDN and CDR2 FVKESK. The V gene lost 1 base and the J gene lost 5 bases, with 4 bases spanning the gap. The CDR3 reads CASSQGGDTQYF. Here the CDR3 DNA reads TGTGCCAGCAGCCAAGGAGGAGATACGCAGTATTTT.

The V gene is TRBV18, the J gene TRBJ2-7; TRBD1 matches at 7 bases. After removal of 0 bases from V and 3 bases from J, the junction contained 8 bases not matched to a gene. CDR3 length: 16 amino acids. From germline, CDR1 is KGHSH and CDR2 LQKENI. CDR3 region: CASSPPPGGGVYEQYF. The DNA for the CDR3 is TGTGCCAGCTCACCACCCCCAGGGGGTGGAGTCTACGAGCAGTACTTC. Full variable domain (missing parts from reference TRBV18 and TRBJ2-7): NAGVMQNPRHLVRRRGQEARLRCSPMKGHSHVYWYRQLPEEGLKFMVYLQKENIIDESGMPKERFSAEFPKEGPSILRIQQVVRGDSAAYFCASSPPPGGGVYEQYFGPGTRLTVT.

As DNA, the CDR3 is TGTGCCAGCAGTTACGGCGGGAGGGCCTACAATGAGCAGTTCTTC. Its protein product is CASSYGGRAYNEQFF. The chain carries TRBV6-6 and TRBJ2-1; 9 nucleotides match TRBD2. The CDR3 contains 15 residues. With 2 bases clipped from V and 2 bases from J, the junction kept 1 base outside the gene matches. Germline V CDR1 and CDR2: MNHNY, SVGAGI (reference sequence).

The chain employs TRBV28 and TRBJ1-1; TRBD1 aligns across 8 bases. V lost 1 base and J lost 4; bases outside the gene matches: 5. The CDR3 has 15 amino acids. CDR1 is MDHEN and CDR2 is SYDVKM in the germline V gene. DNA for the CDR3: TGTGCCAGCAGTTTATTGAACAGGGGGGTCACTGAAGCTTTCTTT. This codes for CASSLLNRGVTEAFF.

This sequence joins TRBV2 and TRBJ2-7; TRBD2 matches 11 bases. The CDR3 extends over 15 amino acids. V lost 6 bases and J lost 4; bases outside the gene matches: 8. Germline-derived CDR1 and CDR2 are SNHLY and FYNNEI. The CDR3: CASSSGLAGPYEQYF. The CDR3 bases are TGTGCCAGCAGCTCCGGACTAGCGGGCCCGTACGAGCAGTACTTC.

CDR3: CATSRGRRGEFTEAFF. The CDR3 nucleotides are TGTGCCACCAGCAGAGGCCGGAGGGGAGAGTTTACTGAAGCTTTCTTT. V and J are TRBV15 and TRBJ1-1, with D possibly TRBD1 on 5 matching bases. The CDR3 runs 16 residues. V lost 1 base to trimming and J lost 5 bases, with 17 bases between them. Germline V gene lookup returns CDR1 LNHNV and CDR2 YYDKDF (reference sequence).

This chain links TRBV29-1 with TRBJ1-2, with TRBD1 matching over 7 bases. The V gene's germline CDR1 is SQVTM and CDR2 ANQGSEA. This CDR3 region has 13 residues. Trimming cost V 5 bases and J 5 bases; bases outside gene matches: 8. CDR3 sequence: CSVQTGVGYGYTF. DNA of the CDR3: TGCAGCGTTCAAACAGGGGTTGGATATGGCTACACCTTC.

This clone was observed a handful of times. The chain links TRBV29-1 to TRBJ1-1, with a weak D call TRBD1 (6 bases). The CDR3 length is 13 residues. The germline V gene encodes CDR1 SQVTM and CDR2 ANQGSEA. V lost 4 bases and J lost 1, with 10 bases in between. The DNA for the CDR3 is TGCAGCGTTGCGGACAGAGCGAACACTGAAGCTTTCTTT. Translating it yields CSVADRANTEAFF.

The chain uses TRBV6-1 and TRBJ1-1, with D maybe TRBD1 (6 bases). Germline CDR1 reads MNHNS; CDR2 reads SASEGT. This CDR3 has 13 residues. Trimming removed 4 bases at V and 4 bases at J, with 10 bases between. CDR3 coding DNA: TGTGCCAGCAGTGGACAGGCCATCACTGAAGCTTTCTTT. Its translation: CASSGQAITEAFF.

In DNA form, the CDR3 reads TGTGCCAGTAGTACCGGGACTACGTCCTACAATGAGCAGTTCTTC. This encodes CASSTGTTSYNEQFF. V gene TRBV19 combines with J gene TRBJ2-1; TRBD2 aligns across 7 bases. Per germline, CDR1 LNHDA and CDR2 SQIVND (reference sequence). This CDR3 contains 15 residues. V shed 4 bases, J shed 1 base, and the junction held 4 bases outside the gene matches.

This chain uses TRBV7-8 with TRBJ2-2, with 10 bases matching TRBD2. Trimming at V came to 0 bases and at J to 6 bases, leaving 19 bases not matched to a gene. The germline V gene has CDR1 SGHVS and CDR2 FQNEAQ. CDR3 size: 21 residues. CDR3 amino acids: CASSLALTAFPSGRVAGELFF. The CDR3, as DNA: TGTGCCAGCAGCTTAGCGCTTACCGCTTTCCCTAGCGGGAGAGTCGCCGGGGAGCTGTTTTTT.

This clone appeared a single time. The rearrangement uses TRBV12-5 and TRBJ2-1; 15 nucleotides align to TRBD2. V lost 4 bases and J lost 10; bases outside the gene matches: 2. The CDR3 length is 14 residues. CDR1 is LGHNT and CDR2 is FRNRAP in the germline V gene. The CDR3 nucleotides read TGTGCTAGTGGTTGGGGGACTAGCGGGGGGGAGCAGTTCTTC. Translation: CASGWGTSGGEQFF.

The chain recombines TRBV5-1 with TRBJ1-2, with TRBD1 as a possible D gene (6 bases). Germline V lookup: CDR1 SGHRS, CDR2 YFSETQ. Trimming stripped 6 bases from V and 4 bases from J, with 13 bases between. The CDR3 spans 13 residues. The CDR3 DNA reads TGCGCCAGCACCATTGGGGGCGCCTATGGCTACACCTTC. Translated, it gives CASTIGGAYGYTF.

This chain joins TRBV4-2 and TRBJ2-1; D not certain. Germline V lookup: CDR1 LGHNA, CDR2 YNFKEQ. Trimming left V 0 bases short and J 0 bases short, with 6 bases between. CDR3 size: 15 residues. The CDR3 region is CASSQDSGSYNEQFF. CDR3 in DNA: TGTGCCAGCAGCCAAGATTCGGGCTCCTACAATGAGCAGTTCTTC.

This clone was detected only a few times. The CDR3 DNA is TGCGCCAGCAGCTTTATGCCGACAGGGATCCAAGAGACCCAGTACTTC. As protein: CASSFMPTGIQETQYF. The rearrangement links TRBV5-1 to TRBJ2-5; 7 bases fit TRBD1. This CDR3 has 16 residues. Per germline, CDR1 SGHRS and CDR2 YFSETQ. V was clipped by 2 bases and J by 1 base; unmatched bases: 8. Combining the CDR3 with reference TRBV5-1 and TRBJ2-5 gives the whole variable domain KAGVTQTPRYLIKTRGQQVTLSCSPISGHRSVSWYQQTPGQGLQFLFEYFSETQRNKGNFPGRFSGRQFSNSRSEMNVSTLELGDSALYLCASSFMPTGIQETQYFGPGTRLLVL.

The CDR3 is CASREERNQPQHF. CDR3 nucleotides: TGTGCCAGCAGAGAGGAACGGAATCAGCCCCAGCATTTT. The J gene is TRBJ1-5, the V gene TRBV2, with D unresolved. The CDR3 loop spans 13 amino acids. Germline V gene lookup returns CDR1 SNHLY and CDR2 FYNNEI. V was clipped by 6 bases and J by 4 bases, with 10 bases between them.

The chain recombines TRBV13 with TRBJ2-2; D is perhaps TRBD2 (5 bases). V was shortened by 5 bases and J by 3 bases, with 10 bases between the two germline ends. Germline CDR1 reads PRHDT; CDR2 reads FYEKMQ (reference sequence). The CDR3 has 14 amino acids. The CDR3 DNA follows: TGTGCCAGCAGCCAAGCGGTTGACACCGGGGAGCTGTTTTTT. Encoded protein: CASSQAVDTGELFF.